The 20 T cell receptor beta chains presented below share a single source sample, sequenced in a study of blood T cell repertoires in COVID-19 (dated by TCRdb to the early 2020s). Library method: the immunoSEQ multiplex PCR assay. TCRdb's version of the immuneACCESS table is confined to in-frame rearrangements and falls short of the full clone set. An unresolved V gene accounts for under half of the shortfall where checked; the remainder is of unknown origin. The table for this sample lists 250,000 to 300,000 clones; 85% to 90% of them were counted only once. Of the sample, 6.3% falls within the top ten clones. Input material: peripheral blood. Receptors originate from a woman aged 50 to 60 with COVID-19, enrolled during active disease.

This chain connects TRBV18 to TRBJ1-1; 7 bases match TRBD1. The junction had 1 base not matched to a gene; V was cut back by 0 bases and J by 0 bases. CDR1 and CDR2 from the germline V gene are KGHSH and LQKENI. The CDR3 runs 15 residues. The CDR3 coding sequence is TGTGCCAGCTCACCACCGAGGGGGCTGAACACTGAAGCTTTCTTT. The encoded protein is CASSPPRGLNTEAFF.

This clone appeared a single time. This chain connects TRBV7-8 to TRBJ1-5; possible D gene TRBD1, 6 bases. CDR1 and CDR2 (germline): SGHVS, FQNEAQ. The CDR3 consists of 19 residues. V lost 2 bases and J 6 bases, leaving 26 bases between the germline ends. CDR3 coding DNA: TGTGCCAGCAGCTTAATGGTCGGAGTAGGGGGAATTCGCGGTCAGCCCCAGCATTTT. Translated, it gives CASSLMVGVGGIRGQPQHF.

This clone was detected only once. The rearrangement uses TRBV4-1 and TRBJ2-1; TRBD2 is a possible D gene (5 bases). CDR1 and CDR2 (germline): MGHRA, YSYEKL. Trimming removed 0 bases from V and 0 bases from J, with 12 bases in between. The CDR3 totals 17 residues. The CDR3 bases are TGCGCCAGCAGCCAAGATTGGACGGGAAGCTCCTACAATGAGCAGTTCTTC. This codes for CASSQDWTGSSYNEQFF.

The chain links TRBV10-3 to TRBJ1-4, with TRBD1 identical over 7 bases. The germline V gene has CDR1 ENHRY and CDR2 SYGVKD. CDR3 length: 15 residues. V lost 6 bases and J lost 6; bases outside the gene matches: 10. DNA of the CDR3: TGTGCCATCAGCCACCGACAGGGAAGAGATGAAAAACTGTTTTTT. It specifies CAISHRQGRDEKLFF.

V gene TRBV19 combines with J gene TRBJ2-1; 8 bases line up with TRBD2. The ends lost 4 bases at V and 0 bases at J; junction bases unmatched: 2. Germline V CDR1 and CDR2: LNHDA, SQIVND (reference sequence). The CDR3 totals 15 residues. This CDR3 reads CASSTRGGSYNEQFF. The DNA of the CDR3 is TGTGCCAGTAGTACCCGGGGGGGCTCCTACAATGAGCAGTTCTTC.

This clone was observed a single time. The J gene is TRBJ2-2, the V gene TRBV9; 10 nucleotides agree with TRBD2. Germline V gene data show CDR1 as SGDLS and CDR2 as YYNGEE. The CDR3 loop spans 15 amino acids. The ends lost 4 bases at V and 7 bases at J; junction bases unmatched: 7. CDR3 sequence (DNA): TGTGCCAGCAGCCCTAGCGGGAGTTATCACGGGGAGCTGTTTTTT. Its protein product is CASSPSGSYHGELFF.

This sequence joins TRBV7-2 and TRBJ2-3; 12 bases line up with TRBD2. Germline values: CDR1 SGHTA, CDR2 FQGNSA. Trimming took 3 bases from V and 0 from J; bases not matched to a gene: 4. The CDR3 is made up of 17 amino acids. This CDR3 is CASSLLAGGPSTDTQYF. The DNA for the CDR3 is TGTGCCAGCAGCTTGCTAGCGGGAGGGCCTAGCACAGATACGCAGTATTTT.

The chain uses TRBV11-3 and TRBJ1-1, with no clear D. V was pared by 7 bases and J by 0 bases, with 9 bases between. CDR3 length equals 13 residues. Germline V gives CDR1 SGHNT, CDR2 YENEEA. The CDR3, as DNA: TGTGCCAGCACCTCTCTGTTGAACACTGAAGCTTTCTTT. It is translated as CASTSLLNTEAFF.

V usage is TRBV7-2 and J usage is TRBJ1-1; the match to TRBD1 covers 10 bases. Germline lookup yields CDR1 SGHTA and CDR2 FQGNSA. This CDR3 has 14 residues. Trimming removed 3 bases from V and 6 bases from J; junction bases left unmatched: 4. CDR3 sequence: CASSFVGTGAEAFF. The CDR3 nucleotides are TGTGCCAGCAGCTTCGTCGGGACAGGGGCTGAAGCTTTCTTT.

This chain links TRBV18 with TRBJ1-1; no firm D call. Germline lookup yields CDR1 KGHSH and CDR2 LQKENI. This CDR3 has 17 amino acids. The V and J ends lost 4 bases and 1 base respectively, with 19 bases between them. The CDR3 DNA is TGTGCCAGCTCACTAAGACATCCTGGGGAGCCGAACACTGAAGCTTTCTTT. This encodes CASSLRHPGEPNTEAFF.

The genes are TRBV4-2 and TRBJ2-3; TRBD2 matches at 13 bases. Germline loops: CDR1 LGHNA, CDR2 YNFKEQ. The CDR3 extends over 16 amino acids. The junction had 7 bases not matched to a gene; V was cut back by 5 bases and J by 5 bases. The CDR3 DNA sequence: TGTGCCAGCAGCTTCGGGACTAGCGGGGAAAAAGATACGCAGTATTTT. Its translation: CASSFGTSGEKDTQYF.

In its sample, this clone was seen once. The V and J genes are TRBV18 and TRBJ2-1, with 10 nucleotides matching TRBD2. CDR1 is KGHSH, CDR2 LQKENI, per germline. The CDR3 runs 17 residues. The trim removed 5 bases at V and 5 bases at J, leaving 12 bases unmatched. CDR3 sequence (DNA): TGTGCCAGCTCAACCACCCGGCTAGCGGGAGTTAACAATGAGCAGTTCTTC. Translated: CASSTTRLAGVNNEQFF.

J is TRBJ2-1 and V is TRBV11-2; 9 bases match TRBD2. Germline values: CDR1 SGHAT, CDR2 FQNNGV. V gave up 7 bases and J gave up 6 bases; unmatched junction bases: 10. The CDR3 sequence is 15 residues long. CDR3 sequence reads: CASNPFGTSLNEQFF. Written as DNA, the CDR3 is TGTGCCAGCAACCCATTCGGGACTAGCCTCAATGAGCAGTTCTTC.

The chain recombines TRBV30 with TRBJ1-2, with 8 bases that match TRBD1. Germline loops: CDR1 GTSNPN, CDR2 SVGIG (reference sequence). V trimming: 3 bases; J trimming: 8 bases; junction bases outside the gene matches: 11. This CDR3 contains 14 residues. In DNA, the CDR3 is TGTGCCTGGAGCGCGGACAGGGTCGGACGCGGCTACACCTTC. Amino acid sequence: CAWSADRVGRGYTF.

V usage is TRBV7-9 and J usage is TRBJ1-2; 11 positions agree with TRBD1. J was trimmed by 7 bases and V by 4 bases; bases with no gene match: 8. This CDR3 is 15 amino acids long. CDR1 is SEHNR, CDR2 FQNEAQ, per germline (reference sequence). The CDR3 loop reads CASSSSGQGALGYTF. CDR3 nucleotide sequence: TGTGCCAGCAGCTCCTCAGGACAGGGGGCGCTTGGCTACACCTTC.

CDR3: CASSLDRAGSEAFF. In DNA, the CDR3 is TGTGCCAGCAGCTTAGACAGGGCAGGCTCTGAAGCTTTCTTT. V is TRBV7-9 and J is TRBJ1-1; weak D call: TRBD1 (6 bases). Between the trimmed V and J ends, which lost 1 base and 6 bases, there was a span of 12 bases. This CDR3 region has 14 residues. Germline lookup yields CDR1 SEHNR and CDR2 FQNEAQ (reference sequence).

In DNA form, the CDR3 reads TGTGCCAGCAGTGAAGGGAGGACGACTTATGGCTACACCTTC. Protein sequence: CASSEGRTTYGYTF. The chain is built from TRBV2 and TRBJ1-2; D gene uncertain. V was cut by 1 base and J by 5 bases, with 11 bases left in between. Germline V gene sequence: CDR1 SNHLY, CDR2 FYNNEI. The CDR3 contains 14 residues.

The rearrangement uses TRBV23-1 and TRBJ2-7; weak D call: TRBD2 (7 bases). TRBV23-1 carries the ORF label, with uncertain function. Trimming took off 3 bases at V and 5 bases at J, with 17 bases between the two ends. The CDR3 totals 15 residues. CDR3 amino acids: CASSQGGLVYDEQYF. CDR3 nucleotides: TGCGCCAGCAGTCAGGGGGGGCTAGTTTACGACGAGCAGTACTTC.

The V call is TRBV5-5, the J call TRBJ2-5, with 9 nucleotides matching TRBD2. The CDR3 loop spans 14 amino acids. Germline CDR1 and CDR2: SGHKS and YYEKEE (reference sequence). With V trimmed by 2 bases and J by 5 bases, 4 bases remained unmatched. CDR3 protein: CASSFGTSIETQYF. DNA of the CDR3: TGTGCCAGCAGCTTCGGGACTAGCATTGAGACCCAGTACTTC.

The chain has TRBV6-6 and TRBJ2-4; TRBD2 matches 11 bases. CDR1 is MNHNY, CDR2 SVGAGI, per germline (reference sequence). With 6 bases clipped from V and 2 bases from J, the junction kept 6 bases outside the gene matches. CDR3 size: 16 residues. The CDR3 DNA reads as TGTGCCAGCAGCGGGACTAGCGGCGGGTCCAAAAACATTCAGTACTTC. It translates to CASSGTSGGSKNIQYF.